The 26 T cell receptor beta chains below come from one sample, sequenced in a study of molecular identifiers for immune sequencing clone quantification. A single record per CDR3 protein comes from TCRdb applying MiXCR to the PCR reads. The table has approximately 670,000 distinct CDR3 sequences, just under 20% seen once. Sequencing input: naive CD8+ T cells from blood, with Jurkat cell RNA spiked in. Subset defined: FACS-sorted CD8+CD4-CCR7+CD45RA+ naive T cells. Receptors originate from a human donor in good health. Some libraries in this study had Jurkat cell RNA spiked in.

This clonotype has at least ten counts. This chain connects TRBV4-1 to TRBJ2-3, with 10 bases aligning to TRBD2. This CDR3 region has 19 residues. The V segment lost 0 bases and the J segment 5 bases; nucleotides outside the gene matches: 14. CDR1 is MGHRA and CDR2 is YSYEKL in the germline V gene. The CDR3 region has the DNA TGCGCCAGCAGCCAAGAGGAGCTGGAGGCTAGCGGGAGCCTAGATACGCAGTATTTT. It encodes CASSQEELEASGSLDTQYF.

This clonotype was recorded only once. The rearrangement joins TRBV4-1 to TRBJ2-7, with D tentatively TRBD1 or TRBD2 (5 bases each). The CDR3 is made up of 16 amino acids. Germline V lookup: CDR1 MGHRA, CDR2 YSYEKL. The V end lost 8 bases, the J end lost 3 bases, and 23 bases lay between the germline ends. The CDR3 DNA reads TGCGCCAGCGGCCCCTCGGGACCGTCGGTCCACTACGAGCAGTACTTC. It codes for CASGPSGPSVHYEQYF.

This clonotype was observed at least ten times. The chain joins TRBV28 to TRBJ2-3; D is possibly TRBD2 (6 bases). V lost 6 bases and J lost 2, with 15 bases in between. Germline loops: CDR1 MDHEN, CDR2 SYDVKM. CDR3 length: 15 amino acids. The CDR3 region has the DNA TGTGCCAGCAGCCGAAGGGACTTACACACAGATACGCAGTATTTT. Protein sequence: CASSRRDLHTDTQYF. The complete variable domain, with remaining parts taken from reference TRBV28 and TRBJ2-3, reads DVKVTQSSRYLVKRTGEKVFLECVQDMDHENMFWYRQDPGLGLRLIYFSYDVKMKEKGDIPEGYSVSREKKERFSLILESASTNQTSMYLCASSRRDLHTDTQYFGPGTRLTVL.

A few counts support this clonotype. The J gene is TRBJ1-4, the V gene TRBV12-3 or TRBV12-4; the D is unclear. The CDR3 totals 15 residues. With 4 bases removed from V and 5 bases from J, the gap between germline ends came to 14 bases. The CDR3 bases are TGTGCCAGCAGTTACGGGATGGCCGGGAATGAAAAACTGTTTTTT. Protein sequence: CASSYGMAGNEKLFF.

On this clonotype itself: One junction end does not reproduce the germline sequence, and a read error may be involved. The DNA of the CDR3 is TGCGCCAGCAGCTTGGGAGCCGGGACAGGGGGCTACGATGAGCAGTTCTTC. Translation: CASSLGAGTGGYDEQFF. The rearrangement joins TRBV5-1 to TRBJ2-1; 12 bases are shared with TRBD1. In germline, CDR1 is SGHRS, CDR2 YFSETQ. This CDR3 has 17 amino acids.

The sample holds a few counts of this clonotype. The genes are TRBV10-3 and TRBJ1-6; D is perhaps TRBD1 (5 bases). V gave up 2 bases and J gave up 0 bases, with 8 bases separating them. The CDR3 loop spans 16 amino acids. CDR1 and CDR2 from the germline V gene are ENHRY and SYGVKD. CDR3 protein: CAISEEGSSYNSPLHF. CDR3 DNA: TGTGCCATCAGTGAGGAGGGGAGCTCCTATAATTCACCCCTCCACTTT.

The V gene is TRBV20-1, the J gene TRBJ1-1; D unresolved. CDR1 and CDR2 (germline): DFQATT, SNEGSKA (reference sequence). V lost 3 bases to trimming and J lost 7 bases, with 6 bases between them. The CDR3 covers 10 residues. Here the CDR3 reads CSARVNEAFF. DNA for the CDR3: TGCAGTGCTAGGGTGAATGAAGCTTTCTTT.

This clonotype was recorded many times. The chain uses TRBV4-3 and TRBJ1-4; the D gene is possibly TRBD1 (6 bases). The CDR3 runs to 18 residues. The germline gives CDR1 LGHNA, CDR2 YSLEER. V was clipped by 1 base and J by 0 bases, with 15 bases between them. CDR3 coding DNA: TGCGCCAGCAGCCAAGGGTACAGGGTCAGGGCAACTAATGAAAAACTGTTTTTT. Its protein product is CASSQGYRVRATNEKLFF.

This sequence joins TRBV6-2 or TRBV6-3 and TRBJ1-5; 7 bases are shared with TRBD1. The CDR3 has 15 amino acids. The V gene end was trimmed by 10 bases and the J gene end by 4 bases; junction bases not matched to a gene: 13. Germline V CDR1 and CDR2: MNHEY, SVGEGT. CDR3 coding DNA: TGTGCCACCTCCCGACGGGACAGCGAGAATCAGCCCCAGCATTTT. Its translation: CATSRRDSENQPQHF.

This clonotype was counted ten times or more. The chain uses TRBV6-6 and TRBJ1-4; D not resolved. This CDR3 spans 13 amino acids. V shed 5 bases and J shed 0 bases, with 4 bases lying between them. Germline loops: CDR1 MNHNY, CDR2 SVGAGI (reference sequence). The CDR3, as DNA: TGTGCCAGCAGTGCTGCAACTAATGAAAAACTGTTTTTT. Protein: CASSAATNEKLFF.

V gene TRBV30 combines with J gene TRBJ2-7, with 7 positions matching TRBD1. The CDR3 contains 13 residues. Germline CDR1 GTSNPN, CDR2 SVGIG (reference sequence). The trim removed 4 bases at V and 4 bases at J, leaving 7 bases unmatched. Here the CDR3 DNA reads TGTGCCTGGATTTTGGCAGGGGGTTACGAGCAGTACTTC. Translated, it gives CAWILAGGYEQYF. Looking up the rest from reference TRBV30 and TRBJ2-7 gives the full variable domain: SQTIHQWPATLVQPVGSPLSLECTVEGTSNPNLYWYRQAAGRGLQLLFYSVGIGQISSEVPQNLSASRPQDRQFILSSKKLLLSDSGFYLCAWILAGGYEQYFGPGTRLTVT.

In its sample, this clonotype was seen many times. This chain connects TRBV9 to TRBJ2-2; D not resolved. The CDR3 runs to 18 residues. V was pared by 0 bases and J by 3 bases, with 18 bases between. Looked up from germline, CDR1 is SGDLS and CDR2 is YYNGEE. The CDR3: CASSVDPSTELYTGELFF. The CDR3 nucleotides are TGTGCCAGCAGCGTAGACCCCAGCACAGAGCTCTACACCGGGGAGCTGTTTTTT.

A few counts support this clonotype. In DNA, the CDR3 is TGTGCCAGCAGCTGGTTAGGCAGGGACTACGAGCAGTACTTC. Its protein product is CASSWLGRDYEQYF. The V gene is TRBV5-4, the J gene TRBJ2-7, with D maybe TRBD1 (5 bases). Between the trimmed V and J ends, which lost 3 bases and 3 bases, there was a span of 13 bases. This CDR3 region has 14 residues. The germline gives CDR1 SGHNT, CDR2 YYREEE (reference sequence).

As concerns this clonotype: Given a much more abundant clone one base away, this may be a read error. V and J are TRBV7-9 and TRBJ2-5; the D gene is possibly TRBD2 (5 bases). This CDR3 comprises 13 residues. V shed 7 bases and J shed 2 bases, with 11 bases lying between them. Per germline, CDR1 SEHNR and CDR2 FQNEAQ (reference sequence). The DNA for the CDR3 is TGTGCCAGCAACAACGGGGATCAAGAGACCCAGTACTTC. It specifies CASNNGDQETQYF.

This clonotype was found many times. The chain joins TRBV9 to TRBJ2-7, with D hard to call. The CDR3 covers 14 residues. V lost 3 bases and J lost 2, with 12 bases in between. The germline gives CDR1 SGDLS, CDR2 YYNGEE. The CDR3: CASSGADPAYEQYF. DNA for the CDR3: TGTGCCAGCAGCGGGGCGGACCCAGCCTACGAGCAGTACTTC.

Worth noting for this clonotype: The junction does not match germline at one end; this may be a read error. The CDR3 is CASSLYGSQPGGYTF. The CDR3 DNA reads as TGTGCCAGCAGCTTGTATGGTTCTCAACCGGGTGGCTACACCTTC. The genes are TRBV5-3 and TRBJ1-2, with no clear D. TRBV5-3 is annotated as an ORF whose role is uncertain. The CDR3 has 15 residues.

This clonotype occurred many times. The J gene is TRBJ2-7, the V gene TRBV12-3 or TRBV12-4; D is possibly TRBD1 or TRBD2 (5 bases each). The CDR3 loop spans 13 amino acids. Trimming cost V 6 bases and J 4 bases, with 13 bases left between them. CDR3: CASRPGPLYEQYF. The CDR3 coding sequence is TGTGCCAGCAGACCGGGACCACTTTACGAGCAGTACTTC.

This clonotype was seen ten or more times. The chain joins TRBV5-6 to TRBJ2-3; unclear D gene. The length of the CDR3 is 14 residues. V gave up 3 bases and J gave up 2 bases, with 10 bases separating them. Germline V CDR1 and CDR2: SGHDT, YYEEEE. CDR3 nucleotides: TGTGCCAGCAGCTGGGGTGGCTCCACAGATACGCAGTATTTT. It is translated as CASSWGGSTDTQYF.

This chain links TRBV11-2 with TRBJ2-3, with no clear D. Trimming took off 6 bases at V and 1 base at J, with 14 bases between the two ends. The CDR3 is 15 amino acids. The germline V gene encodes CDR1 SGHAT and CDR2 FQNNGV. For the CDR3, the DNA is TGTGCCAGCAGTAGCTTCACGAGTGGCACAGATACGCAGTATTTT. Its protein product is CASSSFTSGTDTQYF.

This clonotype occurred many times. CDR3 in amino acids: CASSVTGGDTEAFF. The CDR3 nucleotides read TGTGCCAGCAGTGTAACAGGGGGCGACACTGAAGCTTTCTTT. This chain links TRBV27 with TRBJ1-1, with 9 bases fitting TRBD1. V lost 5 bases, J lost 3 bases, and 4 bases stayed unmatched. Per the germline V gene, CDR1 is MNHEY and CDR2 is SMNVEV (reference sequence). This CDR3 contains 14 residues.

This clonotype was seen at least ten times. V usage is TRBV19 and J usage is TRBJ2-5; a possible D gene is TRBD1 (6 bases). Germline V CDR1 and CDR2: LNHDA, SQIVND (reference sequence). The V and J ends lost 3 bases and 4 bases respectively, with 18 bases between them. This CDR3 is 16 amino acids long. CDR3 protein: CASSIGAGEFGETQYF. The CDR3 DNA is TGTGCCAGTAGTATTGGGGCAGGGGAGTTTGGAGAGACCCAGTACTTC.

With regard to this clonotype: This could be a read error, since a much larger clone is one nucleotide away. V and J are TRBV4-1 and TRBJ1-2; perhaps TRBD1 as D (5 bases). This CDR3 is 16 amino acids long. Germline CDR1 is MGHRA and CDR2 is YSYEKL. CDR3 nucleotides: TGCGCCAGCAGCCAAGACGCCCAGGGAGGGTCGTATGGCTACGCCTTC. Translated, it gives CASSQDAQGGSYGYAF.

The V call is TRBV23-1, the J call TRBJ1-6; D possibly corresponds to TRBD1 (5 bases). TRBV23-1 is noted as an ORF with a role that remains uncertain. The CDR3 extends over 16 amino acids. Trimming took off 1 base at V and 8 bases at J, with 15 bases between the two ends. CDR3 in amino acids: CASSQFGAADYSPLHF. The DNA for the CDR3 is TGCGCCAGCAGTCAATTCGGGGCGGCCGATTATTCACCCCTCCACTTT.

This clonotype showed up many times. The chain links TRBV9 to TRBJ2-7; tentative D call: TRBD1 (6 bases). Trimming took 4 bases from V and 3 from J, leaving 14 bases between them. The CDR3 has 14 amino acids. Germline V CDR1 and CDR2: SGDLS, YYNGEE. CDR3 region: CASSTTGFGYEQYF. The CDR3 bases are TGTGCCAGCAGCACCACAGGGTTTGGCTACGAGCAGTACTTC.

V gene TRBV2 combines with J gene TRBJ1-4, with D perhaps TRBD1 (6 bases). The ends were cut back, 7 bases at V and 0 bases at J, with 12 bases in the middle. From germline, CDR1 is SNHLY and CDR2 FYNNEI. The CDR3 consists of 15 residues. The CDR3: CASTARDTTNEKLFF. Written as DNA, the CDR3 is TGTGCCAGCACCGCTAGGGACACAACTAATGAAAAACTGTTTTTT.

This clonotype was picked up many times. This chain joins TRBV2 and TRBJ1-5, with D possibly TRBD1 on 5 matching bases. Trimming removed 1 base from V and 3 bases from J, with 10 bases in between. Germline V gene sequence: CDR1 SNHLY, CDR2 FYNNEI. This CDR3 has 15 residues. CDR3 bases: TGTGCCAGCAGTGAAGGGCAGGGTAACAATCAGCCCCAGCATTTT. Protein: CASSEGQGNNQPQHF.